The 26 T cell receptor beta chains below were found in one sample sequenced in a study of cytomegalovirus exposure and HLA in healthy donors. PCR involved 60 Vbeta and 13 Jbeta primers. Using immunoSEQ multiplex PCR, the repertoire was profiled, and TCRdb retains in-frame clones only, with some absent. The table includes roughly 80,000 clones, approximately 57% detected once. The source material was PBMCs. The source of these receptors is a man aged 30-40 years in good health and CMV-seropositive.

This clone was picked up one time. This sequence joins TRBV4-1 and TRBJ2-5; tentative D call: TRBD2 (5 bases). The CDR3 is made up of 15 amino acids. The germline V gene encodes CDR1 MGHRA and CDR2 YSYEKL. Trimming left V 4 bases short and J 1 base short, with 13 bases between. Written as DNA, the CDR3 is TGCGCCAGCAGCCGGACCTCGGGGTCCCAAGAGACCCAGTACTTC. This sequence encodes CASSRTSGSQETQYF.

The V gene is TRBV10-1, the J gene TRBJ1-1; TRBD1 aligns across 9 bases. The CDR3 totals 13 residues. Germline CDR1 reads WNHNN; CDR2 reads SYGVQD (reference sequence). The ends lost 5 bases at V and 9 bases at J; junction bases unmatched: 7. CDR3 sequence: CASSSPGQGKAFF. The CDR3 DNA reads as TGCGCCAGCAGTTCCCCGGGACAGGGAAAAGCTTTCTTT.

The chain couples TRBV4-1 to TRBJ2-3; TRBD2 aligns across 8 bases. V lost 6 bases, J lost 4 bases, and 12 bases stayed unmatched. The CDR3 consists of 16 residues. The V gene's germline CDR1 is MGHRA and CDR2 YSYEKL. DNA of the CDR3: TGCGCCAGCAGTCAATCGGAGACTAGCGAGTCAGATACGCAGTATTTT. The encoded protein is CASSQSETSESDTQYF.

The CDR3 DNA reads TGTGCCAGCAGTGGTCTGATGCAGGGTAAGGGACAGCCCCAGCATTTT. It yields the protein CASSGLMQGKGQPQHF. V and J are TRBV6-1 and TRBJ1-5; a possible D gene is TRBD1 (5 bases). Trimming stripped 4 bases from V and 7 bases from J, with 20 bases between. Germline V gives CDR1 MNHNS, CDR2 SASEGT. The CDR3 extends over 16 amino acids.

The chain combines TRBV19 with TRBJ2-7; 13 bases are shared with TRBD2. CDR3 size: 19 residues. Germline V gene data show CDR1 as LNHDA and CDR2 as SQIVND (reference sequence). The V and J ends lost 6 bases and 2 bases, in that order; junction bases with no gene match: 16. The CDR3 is CASSLGTSGTSRSPYEQYF. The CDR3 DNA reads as TGTGCCAGTAGCCTAGGGACTAGCGGGACCTCAAGGTCCCCCTACGAGCAGTACTTC.

This CDR3 is CASSLGTGFYEQYF. The CDR3 coding sequence is TGTGCCAGCAGCTTGGGGACAGGGTTTTACGAGCAGTACTTC. V is TRBV5-6 and J is TRBJ2-7; 8 positions match TRBD1. J was trimmed by 4 bases and V by 0 bases; bases with no gene match: 3. The CDR3 runs 14 residues. The germline V gene has CDR1 SGHDT and CDR2 YYEEEE.

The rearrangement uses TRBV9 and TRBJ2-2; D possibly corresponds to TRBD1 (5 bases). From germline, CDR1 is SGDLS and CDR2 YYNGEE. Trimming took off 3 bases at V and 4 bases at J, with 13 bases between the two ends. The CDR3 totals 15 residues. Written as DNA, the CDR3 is TGTGCCAGCAGCGAAGGGGCTAGGGTCACCGGGGAGCTGTTTTTT. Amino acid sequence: CASSEGARVTGELFF.

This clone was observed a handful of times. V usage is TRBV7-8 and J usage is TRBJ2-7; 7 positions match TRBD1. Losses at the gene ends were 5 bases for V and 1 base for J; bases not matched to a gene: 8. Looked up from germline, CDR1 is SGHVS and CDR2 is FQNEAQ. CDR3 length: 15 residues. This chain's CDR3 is CASSLGTENSYEQYF. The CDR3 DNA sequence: TGTGCCAGCAGCCTGGGGACAGAGAATTCCTACGAGCAGTACTTC.

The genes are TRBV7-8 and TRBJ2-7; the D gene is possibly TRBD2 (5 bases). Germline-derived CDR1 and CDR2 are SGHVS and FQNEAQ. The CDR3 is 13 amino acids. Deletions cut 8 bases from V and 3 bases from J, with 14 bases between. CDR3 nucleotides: TGTGCCAGCGCCTCGAGGAGGCGCTACGAGCAGTACTTC. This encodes CASASRRRYEQYF.

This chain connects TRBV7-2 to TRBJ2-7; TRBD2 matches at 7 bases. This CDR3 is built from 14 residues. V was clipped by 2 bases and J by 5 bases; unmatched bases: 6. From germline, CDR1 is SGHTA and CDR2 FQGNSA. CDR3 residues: CASSLSASGHEQYF. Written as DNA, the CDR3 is TGTGCCAGCAGCTTATCGGCTAGCGGTCACGAGCAGTACTTC.

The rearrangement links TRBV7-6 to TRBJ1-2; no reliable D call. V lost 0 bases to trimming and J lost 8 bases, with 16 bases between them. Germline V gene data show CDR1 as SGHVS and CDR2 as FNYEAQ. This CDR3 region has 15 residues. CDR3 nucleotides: TGTGCCAGCAGCTTAGCCCCATCCCGGGCGGGGGGCTACACCTTC. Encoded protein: CASSLAPSRAGGYTF. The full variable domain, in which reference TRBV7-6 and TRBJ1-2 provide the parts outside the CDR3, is GAGVSQSPRYKVTKRGQDVALRCDPISGHVSLYWYRQALGQGPEFLTYFNYEAQQDKSGLPNDRFSAERPEGSISTLTIQRTEQRDSAMYRCASSLAPSRAGGYTFGSGTRLTVV.

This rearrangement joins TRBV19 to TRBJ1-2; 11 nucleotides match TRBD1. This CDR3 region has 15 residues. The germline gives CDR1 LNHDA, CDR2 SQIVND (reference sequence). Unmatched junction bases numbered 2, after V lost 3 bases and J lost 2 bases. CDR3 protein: CASSIWDRGNYGYTF. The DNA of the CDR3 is TGTGCCAGTAGTATCTGGGACAGGGGGAACTATGGCTACACCTTC.

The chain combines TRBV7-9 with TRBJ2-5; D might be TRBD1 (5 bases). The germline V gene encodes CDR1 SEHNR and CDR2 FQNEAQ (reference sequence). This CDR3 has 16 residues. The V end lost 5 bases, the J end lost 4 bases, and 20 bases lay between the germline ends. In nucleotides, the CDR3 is TGTGCCAGCAGCCTTGCAGGGATGGGGATTCCAGAGACCCAGTACTTC. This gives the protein CASSLAGMGIPETQYF.

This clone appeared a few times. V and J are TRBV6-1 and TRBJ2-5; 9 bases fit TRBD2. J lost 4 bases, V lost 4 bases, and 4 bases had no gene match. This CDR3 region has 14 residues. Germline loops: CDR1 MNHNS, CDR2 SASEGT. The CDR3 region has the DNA TGTGCCAGCAGTGGTAGCGGGGGAGGAGAGACCCAGTACTTC. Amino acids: CASSGSGGGETQYF.

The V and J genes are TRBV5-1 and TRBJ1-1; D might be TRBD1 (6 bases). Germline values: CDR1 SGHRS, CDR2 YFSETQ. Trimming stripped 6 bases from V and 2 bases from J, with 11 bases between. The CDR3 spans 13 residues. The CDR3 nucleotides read TGCGCCAGCAATGAGGGGGTAAACACTGAAGCTTTCTTT. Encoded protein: CASNEGVNTEAFF.

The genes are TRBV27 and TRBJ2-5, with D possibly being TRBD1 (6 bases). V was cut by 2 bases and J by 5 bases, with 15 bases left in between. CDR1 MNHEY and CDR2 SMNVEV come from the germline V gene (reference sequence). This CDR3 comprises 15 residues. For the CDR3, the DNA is TGTGCCAGCAGTTTAAAGTTCGGACAGTGGGAGACCCAGTACTTC. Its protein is CASSLKFGQWETQYF.

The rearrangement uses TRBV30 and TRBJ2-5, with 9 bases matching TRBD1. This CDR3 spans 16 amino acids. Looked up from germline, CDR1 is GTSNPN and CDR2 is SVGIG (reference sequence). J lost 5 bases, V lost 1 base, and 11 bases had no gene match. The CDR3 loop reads CAWSDAGQGNSETQYF. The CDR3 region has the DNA TGTGCCTGGAGTGACGCGGGACAGGGTAATTCGGAGACCCAGTACTTC.

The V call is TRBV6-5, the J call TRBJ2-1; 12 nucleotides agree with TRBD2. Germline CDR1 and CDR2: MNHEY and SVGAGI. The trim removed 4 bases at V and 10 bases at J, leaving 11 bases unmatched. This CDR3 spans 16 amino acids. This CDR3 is CASSSLGTSGHREQFF. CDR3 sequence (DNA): TGTGCCAGCAGTTCCCTCGGGACTAGCGGGCATCGAGAGCAGTTCTTC.

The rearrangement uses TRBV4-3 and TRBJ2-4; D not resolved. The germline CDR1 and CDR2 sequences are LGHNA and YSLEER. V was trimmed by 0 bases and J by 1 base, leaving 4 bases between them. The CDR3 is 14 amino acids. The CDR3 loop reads CASSQDRAKNIQYF. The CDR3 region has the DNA TGCGCCAGCAGCCAAGACAGGGCCAAAAACATTCAGTACTTC.

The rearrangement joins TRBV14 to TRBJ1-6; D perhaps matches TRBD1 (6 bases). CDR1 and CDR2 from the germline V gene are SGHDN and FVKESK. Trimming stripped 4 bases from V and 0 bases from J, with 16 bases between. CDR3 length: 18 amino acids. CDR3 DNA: TGTGCCAGCAGCCGGGGCAGGGGCACTAGCTCCTATAATTCACCCCTCCACTTT. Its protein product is CASSRGRGTSSYNSPLHF. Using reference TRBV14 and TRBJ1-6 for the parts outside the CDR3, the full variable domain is EAGVTQFPSHSVIEKGQTVTLRCDPISGHDNLYWYRRVMGKEIKFLLHFVKESKQDESGMPNNRFLAERTGGTYSTLKVQPAELEDSGVYFCASSRGRGTSSYNSPLHFGNGTRLTVT.

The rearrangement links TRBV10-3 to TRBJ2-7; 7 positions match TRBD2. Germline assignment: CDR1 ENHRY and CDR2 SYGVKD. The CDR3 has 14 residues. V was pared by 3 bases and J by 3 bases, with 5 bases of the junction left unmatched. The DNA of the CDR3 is TGTGCCATCAGTGACAGGGAGGGGAGCTACGAGCAGTACTTC. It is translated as CAISDREGSYEQYF.

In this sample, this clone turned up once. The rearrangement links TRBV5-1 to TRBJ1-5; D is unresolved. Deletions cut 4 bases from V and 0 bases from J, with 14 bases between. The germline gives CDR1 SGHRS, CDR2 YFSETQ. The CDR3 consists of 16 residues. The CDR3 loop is CASSPGYGYSNQPQHF. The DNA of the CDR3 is TGCGCCAGCAGCCCGGGGTACGGGTATAGCAATCAGCCCCAGCATTTT.

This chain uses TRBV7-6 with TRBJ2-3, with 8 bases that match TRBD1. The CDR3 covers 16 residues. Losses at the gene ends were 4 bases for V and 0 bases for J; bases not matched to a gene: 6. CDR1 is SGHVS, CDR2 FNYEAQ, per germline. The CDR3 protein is CASSSAGGGSTDTQYF. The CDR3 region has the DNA TGTGCCAGCAGCTCCGCAGGGGGCGGTAGCACAGATACGCAGTATTTT.

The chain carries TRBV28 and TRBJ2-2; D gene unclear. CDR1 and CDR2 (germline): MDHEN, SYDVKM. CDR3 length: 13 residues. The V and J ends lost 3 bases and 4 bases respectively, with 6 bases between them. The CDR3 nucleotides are TGTGCCAGCAGTTTGGCTGGCACCGGGGAGCTGTTTTTT. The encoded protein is CASSLAGTGELFF.

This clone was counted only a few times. In DNA, the CDR3 is TGTGCCAGCAGTAACGCTGGGTGGAGGGGGCGATACGAGCAGTACTTC. Residues: CASSNAGWRGRYEQYF. The rearrangement joins TRBV28 to TRBJ2-7; possible D gene TRBD1, 7 bases. CDR1 and CDR2 from the germline V gene are MDHEN and SYDVKM. Deletions cut 5 bases from V and 4 bases from J, with 21 bases between. CDR3 length: 16 residues.

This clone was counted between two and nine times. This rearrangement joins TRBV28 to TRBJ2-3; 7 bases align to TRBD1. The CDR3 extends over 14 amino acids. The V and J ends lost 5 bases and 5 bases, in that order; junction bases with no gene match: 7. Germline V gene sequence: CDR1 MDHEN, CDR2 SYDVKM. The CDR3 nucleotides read TGTGCCAGCAGTCCAATGACAGGGAGAGATACGCAGTATTTT. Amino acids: CASSPMTGRDTQYF.